Detailed here is one T cell receptor (beta chain). Its specificity is not known. The data were obtained in a study of chemoradiotherapy in HPV16-positive cancers. Study details: A couple of HPV16-positive patients' cells yielded candidate HPV-specific clones and common motifs.

Samples were taken several times over chemoradiotherapy. Assay: immunoSEQ multiplex PCR; the TCRdb copy retains only in-frame clones and omits some. Among 17,000 or so clones listed, around 70% were seen once. Study results and caveats: HPV-responsive T-cell expansion during chemoradiotherapy was linked to improved recurrence-free survival in HPV16-positive patients. Functional assays defining HPV-specific T cells used only a couple of HPV16-positive patients.

The sequence derives from a human donor with HPV-associated anogenital cancer. Sequencing was performed on tumor tissue, taken from a patient who underwent chemoradiotherapy.

DNA for the CDR3: TGTGCCAGCAGCCAGGAGGGCCAAAGGGCCTACAATGAGCAGTTCTTC. Its translation is CASSQEGQRAYNEQFF. This rearrangement joins TRBV4-2 to TRBJ2-1; TRBD2 is a possible D gene (6 bases). The V end was cut by 3 bases, the J end by 2 bases, with 14 bases between. Germline V gene sequence: CDR1 LGHNA, CDR2 YNFKEQ. The CDR3 spans 16 residues.